This is a list of T cell receptor beta chains from one sample in a study of metastatic and nonmetastatic thyroid tumors. TCRdb ran MiXCR on the PCR reads. The sample lists some 11,000 clones; 25% to 40% were seen once. Sequencing used tumor tissue. All receptors come from a female donor with papillary thyroid cancer or a benign thyroid nodule (not recorded which). Some clones in this sample may be carry-over from other donors' samples. The CDR3 runs from the conserved cysteine through the conserved F or W.

CASSTSGNTDTQYF TRBJ2-3 14 TRBV3-1
CASSQEGGRGTDTQYF TRBJ2-3 16 TRBV4-1
CASSRNLLAGGSWAGYEQYF TRBJ2-7 20 TRBV4-1
CASRGPNYEQYF TRBJ2-7 12 TRBV6-1
CASSLERGWGDTQYF TRBJ2-3 15 TRBV5-1
CASSSWTGATYNSPLHF TRBJ1-6 17 TRBV27
CASSPYGRTNHSNQPQHF TRBJ1-5 18 TRBV6-6
CAWTAGALTKNIQYF TRBJ2-4 15 TRBV30
CSARGNRLYGYTF TRBJ1-2 13 TRBV20-1
CASNSGRDEQYF TRBJ2-7 12 TRBV7-9
CASMDSGPETSPLHF TRBJ1-6 15 TRBV2
CASSLHGAVGSTDTQYF TRBJ2-3 17 TRBV7-3
CASSNPTSVLSETQYF TRBJ2-5 16 TRBV7-6
CASSLGDYSEQFF TRBJ2-1 13 TRBV7-2
CAWSAGAVDNQPQHF TRBJ1-5 15 TRBV30
CASSPTGSYGYTF TRBJ1-2 13 TRBV6-1
CASSLVGGTGEGYTF TRBJ1-2 15 TRBV28
CSAEGGGGGRGLYGYTF TRBJ1-2 17 TRBV20-1
CASSPARTGQETQYF TRBJ2-5 15 TRBV18
CASSLRSWTSGRVTYTQYF TRBJ2-3 19 TRBV28
CASSPSAGIGSPLHF TRBJ1-6 15 TRBV7-9
CASSERDRIGNTIYF TRBJ1-3 15 TRBV2
CASSIENRAGRLFF TRBJ1-4 14 TRBV19
CAWSVGQELHEQFF TRBJ2-1 14 TRBV30
CASSLELAGADTQYF TRBJ2-3 15 TRBV5-4
CSARDPGLLYNEQFF TRBJ2-1 15 TRBV20-1
CASSYSGTGGYEQYF TRBJ2-7 15 TRBV6-2/TRBV6-3
CASSLDRTRANYGYTF TRBJ1-2 16 TRBV11-2
CASSLYGGAGHTEAFF TRBJ1-1 16 TRBV7-3
CASSPGQGRNSPLHF TRBJ1-6 15 TRBV9
CASSQETGTGGNEQFF TRBJ2-1 16 TRBV4-3
CASSLAAGGADSPLHF TRBJ1-6 16 TRBV5-1
CASSLARTSPEQYF TRBJ2-7 14 TRBV7-2
CASSGRQGPYGYTF TRBJ1-2 14 TRBV9
CASSLGGFSGNTIYF TRBJ1-3 15 TRBV11-3
CASSGSLGEHFF TRBJ2-1 12 TRBV10-2
CASSQRTGEVNYGYTF TRBJ1-2 16 TRBV14
CASSPGDRDMNTEAFF TRBJ1-1 16 TRBV28
CASRLEGNSPLHF TRBJ1-6 13 TRBV19
CASSLWWFGGSTDTQYF TRBJ2-3 17 TRBV11-2
CASSPGVGNEKLFF TRBJ1-4 14 TRBV9